These T cell receptor beta chains were read from a single sample in a study of cytomegalovirus exposure and HLA in healthy donors. Data came from immunoSEQ multiplex PCR; TCRdb stores just in-frame clones and leaves some out. The sample yields about 150,000 clones, 84% seen once. The sample taken for sequencing was PBMCs. Receptors were obtained from a boy between 2 and 10 years old in good health and CMV-seronegative. Each CDR3 is given with its conserved first and last residue. The D gene is left open where the match is weak. Clone size is shown for a subset of rows, as once, few, many or a class of expanded clone.

CDR3nt: TGCGCCAGCACCCTTGACAGGGGTTCACCCCTCCACTTT
CDR3aa: CASTLDRGSPLHF
j_gene: TRBJ1-6
v_gene: TRBV5-1
d_gene: TRBD1
abundance: .

CDR3nt: TGCGCCAGCAGCTTGGAAGAGGGAGGGAGCACAGATACGCAGTATTTT
CDR3aa: CASSLEEGGSTDTQYF
j_gene: TRBJ2-3
v_gene: TRBV5-1
d_gene: TRBD2
abundance: .

CDR3nt: TGTGCCACGACAACCGGACAGGGGGCCGGGAATGAGCAGTTCTTC
CDR3aa: CATTTGQGAGNEQFF
j_gene: TRBJ2-1
v_gene: TRBV14
d_gene: TRBD1
abundance: .

CDR3nt: TGTGCCAGTACCAAATCCGGACAGGCCGGGAGAAACACCATATATTTT
CDR3aa: CASTKSGQAGRNTIYF
j_gene: TRBJ1-3
v_gene: TRBV19
d_gene: TRBD1
abundance: .

CDR3nt: TGTGCCAGCAGTTCCAGATATATGACAGGACTGAACACCGGGGAGCTGTTTTTT
CDR3aa: CASSSRYMTGLNTGELFF
j_gene: TRBJ2-2
v_gene: TRBV27
d_gene: .
abundance: .

CDR3nt: TGCAGTGCTTCCTTCGGGAATGGCTACACCTTC
CDR3aa: CSASFGNGYTF
j_gene: TRBJ1-2
v_gene: TRBV20-1
d_gene: .
abundance: .

CDR3nt: TGTGCCAGCAGCGAGATGGTGACCCAGTACTTC
CDR3aa: CASSEMVTQYF
j_gene: TRBJ2-5
v_gene: TRBV6-1
d_gene: .
abundance: .

CDR3nt: TGTGCCACCCAGTTACAGGGGGCTGTAATCCCTGAAGCTTTCTTT
CDR3aa: CATQLQGAVIPEAFF
j_gene: TRBJ1-1
v_gene: TRBV10-3
d_gene: TRBD1
abundance: medium-sized

CDR3nt: TGTGCCAGCAGTCCCGGGACAGGGAAGAATGAAAAACTGTTTTTT
CDR3aa: CASSPGTGKNEKLFF
j_gene: TRBJ1-4
v_gene: TRBV2
d_gene: TRBD1
abundance: few

CDR3nt: TGTGCCACCCGCGGATGGTTGGCGGGAAATATCAATGAGCAGTTCTTC
CDR3aa: CATRGWLAGNINEQFF
j_gene: TRBJ2-1
v_gene: TRBV11-2
d_gene: .
abundance: .

CDR3nt: TGTGCCAGCAGTGAGCTGACAGGGGGTGCCGGGGAGCTGTTTTTT
CDR3aa: CASSELTGGAGELFF
j_gene: TRBJ2-2
v_gene: TRBV6-4
d_gene: TRBD1
abundance: few

CDR3nt: TGCAGCGCCTTCGGGCTAGCGGGAGGAGGAGGCTACGAGCAGTACTTC
CDR3aa: CSAFGLAGGGGYEQYF
j_gene: TRBJ2-7
v_gene: TRBV29-1
d_gene: TRBD2
abundance: once

CDR3nt: TGTGCCAGCAGCTACACCAGGCCACCCTACGAGCAGTACTTC
CDR3aa: CASSYTRPPYEQYF
j_gene: TRBJ2-7
v_gene: TRBV7-9
d_gene: .
abundance: .

CDR3nt: TGTGCCAGCAGCCCCAAGGACAGGGGTACAGATACGCAGTATTTT
CDR3aa: CASSPKDRGTDTQYF
j_gene: TRBJ2-3
v_gene: TRBV5-4
d_gene: TRBD1
abundance: .

CDR3nt: TGCAGCGTCGAAGCGGGAGGGTCCTACAATGAGCAGTTCTTC
CDR3aa: CSVEAGGSYNEQFF
j_gene: TRBJ2-1
v_gene: TRBV29-1
d_gene: TRBD2
abundance: few

CDR3nt: TGTGCCAGCAGTTACTTACAGAAAGCTTTCTTT
CDR3aa: CASSYLQKAFF
j_gene: TRBJ1-1
v_gene: TRBV6-5
d_gene: .
abundance: .

CDR3nt: TGTGCCAGCAGTCCGACAGACAATGAGCAGTTCTTC
CDR3aa: CASSPTDNEQFF
j_gene: TRBJ2-1
v_gene: TRBV2
d_gene: .
abundance: .

CDR3nt: TGTTCCAGCAGCTTAGTTATGGGCAGGAACACTGAAGCTTTCTTT
CDR3aa: CSSSLVMGRNTEAFF
j_gene: TRBJ1-1
v_gene: TRBV7-9
d_gene: .
abundance: once

CDR3nt: TGTGCCAGCAGTTTAGCGGGAGGACGAGAGACCCAGTACTTC
CDR3aa: CASSLAGGRETQYF
j_gene: TRBJ2-5
v_gene: TRBV28
d_gene: TRBD2
abundance: .

CDR3nt: TGTGCCAGCAGTGCTCACGGGGGGGTGGACATTCAGTACTTC
CDR3aa: CASSAHGGVDIQYF
j_gene: TRBJ2-4
v_gene: TRBV25-1
d_gene: TRBD2
abundance: once

CDR3nt: TGTGCCAGTAGCGAAATGACAGGGGGGCCGTATGAAGCTTTCTTT
CDR3aa: CASSEMTGGPYEAFF
j_gene: TRBJ1-1
v_gene: TRBV19
d_gene: TRBD1
abundance: .

CDR3nt: TGTGCCAGTAGTATTGTAGGCGGGAGCGGCACCGGGGAGCTGTTTTTT
CDR3aa: CASSIVGGSGTGELFF
j_gene: TRBJ2-2
v_gene: TRBV19
d_gene: TRBD2
abundance: .

CDR3nt: TGTGCTAGTGGTTTGGTATCGACATTTGACAGGGTCGGCTATGGCTACACCTTC
CDR3aa: CASGLVSTFDRVGYGYTF
j_gene: TRBJ1-2
v_gene: TRBV12-5
d_gene: TRBD1
abundance: .

CDR3nt: TGTGCCAGCAGCCCAGGGACTAGCGTGATGGAGACCCAGTACTTC
CDR3aa: CASSPGTSVMETQYF
j_gene: TRBJ2-5
v_gene: TRBV11-2
d_gene: TRBD2
abundance: .

CDR3nt: TGTGCCAGTAGTATAGAGAGGGGGTCGCGTGGCTACACCTTC
CDR3aa: CASSIERGSRGYTF
j_gene: TRBJ1-2
v_gene: TRBV19
d_gene: .
abundance: .

CDR3nt: TGCAGCGTTGCTTCCCCAGATACGCAGTATTTT
CDR3aa: CSVASPDTQYF
j_gene: TRBJ2-3
v_gene: TRBV29-1
d_gene: .
abundance: .

CDR3nt: TGTGCCAGCAGCCTACCCATGGACATTCCGATCAATGAGCAGTTCTTC
CDR3aa: CASSLPMDIPINEQFF
j_gene: TRBJ2-1
v_gene: TRBV28
d_gene: .
abundance: .

CDR3nt: TGCAGCGTGGGACACCTCCAAGAGACCCAGTACTTC
CDR3aa: CSVGHLQETQYF
j_gene: TRBJ2-5
v_gene: TRBV29-1
d_gene: .
abundance: .

CDR3nt: TGTGCCAGCAGCACAAAATACAGGGGCACAGATACGCAGTATTTT
CDR3aa: CASSTKYRGTDTQYF
j_gene: TRBJ2-3
v_gene: TRBV5-4
d_gene: .
abundance: few

CDR3nt: TGTGCCAGCAGCTTAGCGGGGGTGAACACCGGGGAGCTGTTTTTT
CDR3aa: CASSLAGVNTGELFF
j_gene: TRBJ2-2
v_gene: TRBV5-4
d_gene: TRBD2
abundance: .

CDR3nt: TGTGCCAGCAGCTTAGCGCCGAGGGGGTTCACCTACAATGAGCAGTTCTTC
CDR3aa: CASSLAPRGFTYNEQFF
j_gene: TRBJ2-1
v_gene: TRBV7-6
d_gene: .
abundance: .

CDR3nt: TGTGCCAGCAGCAGTCCCGGGCTCCGGGGGACGGAGCAGTACTTC
CDR3aa: CASSSPGLRGTEQYF
j_gene: TRBJ2-7
v_gene: TRBV7-6
d_gene: .
abundance: .

CDR3nt: TGTGCCAGCAGCGAATACCTAGGGGGGGCCGGAAACACCATATATTTT
CDR3aa: CASSEYLGGAGNTIYF
j_gene: TRBJ1-3
v_gene: TRBV9
d_gene: .
abundance: .

CDR3nt: TGTGCCAGCAAAAGTGCGGGGGAGGCGGCGGCCCAGTACTTC
CDR3aa: CASKSAGEAAAQYF
j_gene: TRBJ2-5
v_gene: TRBV27
d_gene: TRBD2
abundance: .

CDR3nt: TGTGCCAGCAGCCGTGGACGAGGGCGTCCCTACGAGCAGTACTTC
CDR3aa: CASSRGRGRPYEQYF
j_gene: TRBJ2-7
v_gene: TRBV7-8
d_gene: .
abundance: .

CDR3nt: TGTGCCAGCTCACCGATAGATATATTGGGGACAGGTCATGTGAAAATCACGCCCCAGCATTTT
CDR3aa: CASSPIDILGTGHVKITPQHF
j_gene: TRBJ1-5
v_gene: TRBV18
d_gene: TRBD1
abundance: .

CDR3nt: TGTGCCAGCAGCACGGGACAGGGGGCCGAGCAGTTCTTC
CDR3aa: CASSTGQGAEQFF
j_gene: TRBJ2-1
v_gene: TRBV7-2
d_gene: TRBD1
abundance: .

CDR3nt: TGCAGTGCTAGTCCCGCGTCCCTACAGTACTTC
CDR3aa: CSASPASLQYF
j_gene: TRBJ2-7
v_gene: TRBV20-1
d_gene: .
abundance: .

CDR3nt: TGTGCCAGCAGTGGACTAGCGGGGGGGAATGAGCAGTTCTTC
CDR3aa: CASSGLAGGNEQFF
j_gene: TRBJ2-1
v_gene: TRBV6-1
d_gene: TRBD2
abundance: .

CDR3nt: TGTGCCAGCAGCTTAGGTATCAATCAGCCCCAGCATTTT
CDR3aa: CASSLGINQPQHF
j_gene: TRBJ1-5
v_gene: TRBV7-2
d_gene: .
abundance: .

CDR3nt: TGTGCCAGCAGTTTAGGCTCGACAGATACGCAGTATTTT
CDR3aa: CASSLGSTDTQYF
j_gene: TRBJ2-3
v_gene: TRBV27
d_gene: .
abundance: .

CDR3nt: TGTGCCAGTAGTACCGTTGAGTTGAACACTGAAGCTTTCTTT
CDR3aa: CASSTVELNTEAFF
j_gene: TRBJ1-1
v_gene: TRBV19
d_gene: .
abundance: .

CDR3nt: TGTGCCAGCAACAAAGGGGACACCTATGGCTACACCTTC
CDR3aa: CASNKGDTYGYTF
j_gene: TRBJ1-2
v_gene: TRBV6-1
d_gene: .
abundance: .

CDR3nt: TGTGCCAGCTCAGCCTCCCCCGGGACAGGGGGCGAGGACTATGGCTACACCTTC
CDR3aa: CASSASPGTGGEDYGYTF
j_gene: TRBJ1-2
v_gene: TRBV18
d_gene: TRBD1
abundance: .

CDR3nt: TGTGCCAGCAGTTACTCGGGACAGCGCCGGACCAATGAGCAGTTCTTC
CDR3aa: CASSYSGQRRTNEQFF
j_gene: TRBJ2-1
v_gene: TRBV6-5
d_gene: TRBD1
abundance: .

CDR3nt: TGTGCCAGCAGCCGGGACAGCAACTATGGCTACACCTTC
CDR3aa: CASSRDSNYGYTF
j_gene: TRBJ1-2
v_gene: TRBV2
d_gene: TRBD1
abundance: .

CDR3nt: TGTGCCAGCAGCGCTACAGGGTTAGGTGGAAACACCATATATTTT
CDR3aa: CASSATGLGGNTIYF
j_gene: TRBJ1-3
v_gene: TRBV5-4
d_gene: .
abundance: .

CDR3nt: TGCGCCAGCAGCTTGGAGGGAGTCCACGAGCAGTACTTC
CDR3aa: CASSLEGVHEQYF
j_gene: TRBJ2-7
v_gene: TRBV5-1
d_gene: .
abundance: .

CDR3nt: TGTGCCAGCAGCCCGAGACTGAGGAACACTGAAGCTTTCTTT
CDR3aa: CASSPRLRNTEAFF
j_gene: TRBJ1-1
v_gene: TRBV9
d_gene: .
abundance: once